Below, 21 T cell receptor beta chains from the same sample are listed, as sequenced in a study of control samples from healthy donors and cancer patients. Data came from immunoSEQ multiplex PCR; TCRdb stores just in-frame clones and leaves some out. The sample comprises roughly 3,600 clones, around three quarters of which are singletons, and about 9.4% rests with the top ten. Sequencing was performed on formalin-fixed, paraffin-embedded tissue. The receptors shown here come from a female donor with melanoma.

The chain combines TRBV6-4 with TRBJ1-4, with a tentative D call TRBD1 (5 bases). CDR1 MRHNA and CDR2 SNTAGT come from the germline V gene. The CDR3 sequence is 14 residues long. Trimming took 3 bases from V and 10 from J, leaving 15 bases between them. The CDR3 region is CASSESPDGGKLFF. The CDR3 coding sequence is TGTGCCAGCAGTGAAAGTCCTGATGGGGGAAAACTGTTTTTT.

This chain joins TRBV6-2 or TRBV6-3 and TRBJ2-1; D might be TRBD2 (5 bases). The CDR3 length is 12 residues. CDR1 is MNHEY and CDR2 is SVGEGT in the germline V gene. V lost 2 bases and J lost 7, with 6 bases in between. CDR3 residues: CASSYEGNEQFF. The DNA of the CDR3 is TGTGCCAGCAGTTACGAGGGTAATGAGCAGTTCTTC.

This clone was counted once. V and J are TRBV29-1 and TRBJ2-2; D is undetermined. V was pared by 7 bases and J by 3 bases, with 12 bases between. The CDR3 spans 13 residues. Germline lookup yields CDR1 SQVTM and CDR2 ANQGSEA. DNA of the CDR3: TGCAGCGGTAGACCGATTGACACCGGGGAGCTGTTTTTT. Protein sequence: CSGRPIDTGELFF.

Remarks on this clone: This clone may be a read error of a much larger clone one base away. The chain has TRBV7-2 and TRBJ2-2, with a tentative D call TRBD1 (5 bases). The better agreement between TRBJ1-3 and the DNA end casts doubt on the J call. The CDR3 is 18 amino acids. CDR1 and CDR2 (germline): SGHTA, FQGNSA. In DNA, the CDR3 is TGTGCCAGCAGCCCCGGGGGGAACGTTGGGAGTCCTGGAAACACCATATATTTT. Residues: CASSPGGNVGSPGNTIYF.

The V call is TRBV19, the J call TRBJ2-3; D unresolved. The CDR3 runs 14 residues. The V and J ends lost 0 bases and 6 bases respectively, with 10 bases between them. CDR1 and CDR2 from the germline V gene are LNHDA and SQIVND (reference sequence). CDR3 in amino acids: CASSIEELEDTQYF. The CDR3 bases are TGTGCCAGTAGTATAGAGGAACTGGAGGATACGCAGTATTTT.

The V call is TRBV4-3, the J call TRBJ2-3, with 12 bases matching TRBD2. Germline CDR1 and CDR2: LGHNA and YSLEER. The junction had 9 bases not matched to a gene; V was cut back by 3 bases and J by 5 bases. This CDR3 comprises 17 residues. The CDR3 nucleotides read TGCGCCAGCAGCCAGCACCTAGCGGGAGGGCCAAAAGATACGCAGTATTTT. Amino acids: CASSQHLAGGPKDTQYF.

The gene calls are TRBV7-2 and TRBJ2-3; 10 bases align to TRBD2. The CDR3 runs 17 residues. V was pared by 2 bases and J by 3 bases, with 8 bases of the junction left unmatched. Germline lookup yields CDR1 SGHTA and CDR2 FQGNSA. CDR3 sequence (DNA): TGTGCCAGCAGCTTATCCTCAGCGGGAGGGCCAACAGATACGCAGTATTTT. Its protein is CASSLSSAGGPTDTQYF.

V is TRBV11-2 and J is TRBJ2-4; D could derive from TRBD1 or TRBD2 (5 bases each). This CDR3 contains 15 residues. Germline V gene sequence: CDR1 SGHAT, CDR2 FQNNGV. The ends were cut back, 1 base at V and 7 bases at J, with 14 bases in the middle. CDR3 in amino acids: CASSLAAGGWNIQYF. CDR3 DNA: TGTGCCAGCAGCTTAGCGGCTGGGGGTTGGAACATTCAGTACTTC.

For the CDR3, the DNA is TGTGCCAGCAGTGAGGTTAATAGCAATCAGCCCCAGCATTTT. Translated: CASSEVNSNQPQHF. The chain joins TRBV2 to TRBJ1-5; D remains ambiguous. The V and J ends lost 3 bases and 0 bases respectively, with 6 bases between them. The CDR3 has 14 residues. The germline CDR1 and CDR2 sequences are SNHLY and FYNNEI.

V usage is TRBV15 and J usage is TRBJ1-2; D remains unclear. The CDR3 has 11 residues. Germline V gene sequence: CDR1 LNHNV, CDR2 YYDKDF (reference sequence). The V gene lost 8 bases and the J gene lost 6 bases, with 10 bases spanning the gap. The CDR3 DNA sequence: TGTGCCACCGCCGGAGGGAATGGCTACACCTTC. Encoded protein: CATAGGNGYTF.

The chain couples TRBV5-6 to TRBJ2-1; D tentatively reads TRBD1 or TRBD2 (5 bases each). The V and J ends lost 4 bases and 15 bases respectively, with 17 bases between them. Germline V gene sequence: CDR1 SGHDT, CDR2 YYEEEE. The CDR3 is 12 amino acids. CDR3 DNA: TGTGCCAGCAGCCCTCGGGGACCGGCGATGTTCTTC. Protein: CASSPRGPAMFF. Combining the CDR3 with reference TRBV5-6 and TRBJ2-1 gives the whole variable domain DAGVTQSPTHLIKTRGQQVTLRCSPKSGHDTVSWYQQALGQGPQFIFQYYEEEERQRGNFPDRFSGHQFPNYSSELNVNALLLGDSALYLCASSPRGPAMFFGPGTRLTVL.

J is TRBJ2-7 and V is TRBV2; 10 bases agree with TRBD1. V was clipped by 3 bases and J by 3 bases; unmatched bases: 5. This CDR3 has 15 amino acids. The germline gives CDR1 SNHLY, CDR2 FYNNEI. CDR3 sequence: CASSDPRDRGYEQYF. The CDR3 DNA sequence: TGTGCCAGCAGTGACCCCCGGGACAGGGGCTACGAGCAGTACTTC.

V gene TRBV19 combines with J gene TRBJ2-1; D is unresolved. Germline CDR1 LNHDA, CDR2 SQIVND (reference sequence). V lost 3 bases to trimming and J lost 5 bases, with 5 bases between them. CDR3 length: 12 residues. CDR3 sequence (DNA): TGTGCCAGTAGTATTTGGGACAATGAGCAGTTCTTC. As protein: CASSIWDNEQFF.

This CDR3 reads CASSLGRDGRITSTDTQYF. CDR3 sequence (DNA): TGTGCCAGCAGCTTAGGCAGGGATGGACGGATTACTAGCACAGATACGCAGTATTTT. The V call is TRBV7-6, the J call TRBJ2-3; maybe TRBD1 (5 bases). V was clipped by 1 base and J by 0 bases, with 20 bases between them. Germline values: CDR1 SGHVS, CDR2 FNYEAQ. The length of the CDR3 is 19 residues. Together with reference TRBV7-6 and TRBJ2-3, the CDR3 gives the full variable domain: GAGVSQSPRYKVTKRGQDVALRCDPISGHVSLYWYRQALGQGPEFLTYFNYEAQQDKSGLPNDRFSAERPEGSISTLTIQRTEQRDSAMYRCASSLGRDGRITSTDTQYFGPGTRLTVL.

The CDR3 DNA sequence: TGTGCCATCAGTGGGGAGAGTCGGGATGGCTACACCTTC. Its translation: CAISGESRDGYTF. The rearrangement joins TRBV10-3 to TRBJ1-2; D call uncertain. This CDR3 contains 13 residues. The V end was cut by 4 bases, the J end by 6 bases, with 12 bases between. The germline CDR1 and CDR2 sequences are ENHRY and SYGVKD.

The chain employs TRBV11-2 and TRBJ2-7, with a weak D call TRBD2 (6 bases). Germline V gives CDR1 SGHAT, CDR2 FQNNGV. V gave up 1 base and J gave up 1 base, with 11 bases separating them. CDR3 length equals 15 residues. The CDR3 loop is CASSLGWDSSYEQYF. The CDR3, as DNA: TGTGCCAGCAGCTTAGGATGGGACTCTTCCTACGAGCAGTACTTC.

The chain carries TRBV10-3 and TRBJ2-1; no clear D. V lost 3 bases, J lost 5 bases, and 2 bases lay in between. CDR1 ENHRY and CDR2 SYGVKD come from the germline V gene. This CDR3 spans 11 amino acids. DNA for the CDR3: TGTGCCATCAGTGAACACAATGAGCAGTTCTTC. Protein: CAISEHNEQFF.

J is TRBJ1-1 and V is TRBV27; D call uncertain. This CDR3 is 13 amino acids long. The germline gives CDR1 MNHEY, CDR2 SMNVEV (reference sequence). Trimming took 8 bases from V and 4 from J, leaving 14 bases between them. CDR3 region: CASGKGIGTEAFF. The CDR3 bases are TGTGCCAGCGGGAAAGGGATCGGCACTGAAGCTTTCTTT.

V usage is TRBV5-4 and J usage is TRBJ2-7, with D tentatively TRBD1 or TRBD2 (5 bases each). Between the trimmed V and J ends, which lost 0 bases and 7 bases, there was a span of 11 bases. The CDR3 totals 13 residues. Germline CDR1 SGHNT, CDR2 YYREEE (reference sequence). The CDR3, as DNA: TGTGCCAGCAGCTTGGGGCAGTGGGGGGAGCAGTACTTC. Its protein product is CASSLGQWGEQYF. The full variable domain, with the rest looked up from reference TRBV5-4 and TRBJ2-7, is ETGVTQSPTHLIKTRGQQVTLRCSSQSGHNTVSWYQQALGQGPQFIFQYYREEENGRGNFPPRFSGLQFPNYSSELNVNALELDDSALYLCASSLGQWGEQYFGPGTRLTVT.

The J gene is TRBJ2-1, the V gene TRBV7-9, with TRBD2 matching 10 bases. V shed 5 bases, J shed 9 bases, and the junction held 7 bases outside the gene matches. From germline, CDR1 is SEHNR and CDR2 FQNEAQ (reference sequence). The CDR3 length is 14 residues. The CDR3 nucleotides read TGTGCCAGCAGCACCTCTAGCGGGAGTGGTGAGCAGTTCTTC. Its protein product is CASSTSSGSGEQFF. Variable domain in full (rest from reference TRBV7-9 and TRBJ2-1): DTGVSQNPRHKITKRGQNVTFRCDPISEHNRLYWYRQTLGQGPEFLTYFQNEAQLEKSRLLSDRFSAERPKGSFSTLEIQRTEQGDSAMYLCASSTSSGSGEQFFGPGTRLTVL.

V usage is TRBV14 and J usage is TRBJ1-2; D perhaps matches TRBD1 (5 bases). The CDR3 spans 16 residues. V dropped 1 base and J dropped 4 bases, with 16 bases sitting between them. Germline loops: CDR1 SGHDN, CDR2 FVKESK. DNA of the CDR3: TGTGCCAGCAGCCAAGGGAGGACACGGGGAAGCTATGGCTACACCTTC. Translated: CASSQGRTRGSYGYTF.